Listed here is a single T cell receptor (beta chain). No cognate antigen has been identified for it. Nothing much larger sits one base from this clone, and base qualities are not available. The trial excluded patients who had a history of autoimmune disease or were on systemic immunosuppression. In every dose cohort, peripheral blood was drawn for TCR sequencing at baseline, cycle 4 day 1, and cycle 7 day 1. Samples were obtained from an open-label, multicenter, first-in-human phase I dose-escalation trial of ivuxolimab. Adults with locally advanced or metastatic melanoma, renal cell, hepatocellular, or head and neck squamous cell carcinoma were enrolled in the trial. Before TCR sequencing, CD4+ T cells and CD8+ T cells from peripheral blood were sorted into separate populations. This sample stems from a study of OX40 agonist ivuxolimab in advanced cancers. About the study as a whole: Ivuxolimab was an agonistic, fully human IgG2 monoclonal antibody directed against OX40 (CD134), a costimulatory receptor. Intravenous ivuxolimab was administered to patients every 2 weeks at six dose levels: 0.01, 0.1, 0.3, 1.5, 3 and 10 mg/kg. Of the 50 to 55 patients in dose escalation, about 20 had hepatocellular carcinoma, about 15 had melanoma, 9 had renal cell carcinoma and 9 had head and neck cancer. In the dose-escalation cohort, around four fifths of patients were male, and the mean age was approximately 60 years with a range of roughly 20 to 80. Patients were allowed to have had prior anti-PD-1, anti-PD-L1 or anti-CTLA-4 therapy, and around 43% of the dose-escalation patients had been treated with checkpoint inhibitors. Partial responses occurred in three dose-escalation patients, of whom one had hepatocellular carcinoma and two had cutaneous melanoma. The point of sequencing TCRbeta in the periphery was to test whether ivuxolimab changed TCR sequence diversity and drove clonal T-cell expansion. The paper covers the monotherapy dose-escalation part of the phase I ivuxolimab trial, which included N ≈ 50 patients. The full study reports these points: At doses of 0.1 to 3.0 mg/kg, clonal expansion of both CD4+ and CD8+ T cells in blood was seen between baseline and week 6. The antigen specificity of the clonally expanded peripheral T cells was not determined. Low levels of normalized T-cell clonal expansion were also seen in some nonresponding patients. Partial responders in the 0.1-3.0 mg/kg groups had among the lowest normalized peripheral clonal expansion, especially among CD8+ T cells. After ivuxolimab, more expanded clones were found on average in CD8+ T cells than in CD4+ T cells.

To sequence the TCRbeta CDR3 region, genomic DNA was isolated from the sorted cells. The immunoSEQ Assay was used to sequence the TCRbeta CDR3 regions. TCRdb's version of the immuneACCESS table is confined to in-frame rearrangements and falls short of the full clone set. An unresolved V gene accounts for under half of the shortfall where checked; the remainder is of unknown origin. The sample data list roughly 70,000 clones, and approximately 85% of these were observed just once. The top ten hold about 0.42% of the sample. The TCR originated in an adult with an advanced solid tumor such as melanoma, head and neck, liver or kidney cancer. The sequences come from CD4+ or CD8+ T cells sorted from blood, collected in a trial of the OX40 agonist ivuxolimab.

The CDR3 sequence is CASSPQWNYGYTF. The nucleotide sequence reads as follows: TGTGCCAGCAGTCCCCAATGGAATTATGGCTACACCTTC. The chain joins TRBV6-1 to TRBJ1-2, with no reliable assignment of the D segment. The junction shows trimming of 5 bases on V and 5 bases on J, plus 12 bases between the germline ends. The CDR3 sequence holds 13 residues, the cysteine and phenylalanine included. The sequence is cut down to CDR3 DNA, 39 bases in frame from base 1. Via the germline V gene, CDR1 is MNHNS and CDR2 SASEGT.